The T cell receptor beta chain under discussion was sequenced for a study of monozygotic twins with inflammatory bowel disease. General study points: Healthy twins shared more clonotypes with others than IBD patients, most markedly active ones. The data did not back a single strong IBD-associated clonotype or signal.

To note about this clonotype: The antigen is not known.

The germline V gene encodes CDR1 DFQATT and CDR2 SNEGSKA (reference sequence). The CDR3 runs to 13 residues. Unfractionated whole blood yielded total RNA, and T cells were not sorted. cDNA encoding TCRalpha and TCRbeta underwent two nested PCRs of 16 and 9 cycles, each of which was followed by bead purification. TCRdb re-called the 5' RACE reads and gives one entry per CDR3 protein, without DNA. Seen in this sample are some 160,000 distinct CDR3 sequences; the ten most common clones hold around 7.2%. V and J are TRBV20-1 and TRBJ2-7; lacking DNA, the TRBD1 call made by TCRdb goes unchecked. This sequence was found in a human donor with ulcerative colitis or Crohn's disease, or a healthy co-twin of an affected twin (not recorded which). The sequencing input was blood. The CDR3 loop reads CSAGRDFRGEQYF.